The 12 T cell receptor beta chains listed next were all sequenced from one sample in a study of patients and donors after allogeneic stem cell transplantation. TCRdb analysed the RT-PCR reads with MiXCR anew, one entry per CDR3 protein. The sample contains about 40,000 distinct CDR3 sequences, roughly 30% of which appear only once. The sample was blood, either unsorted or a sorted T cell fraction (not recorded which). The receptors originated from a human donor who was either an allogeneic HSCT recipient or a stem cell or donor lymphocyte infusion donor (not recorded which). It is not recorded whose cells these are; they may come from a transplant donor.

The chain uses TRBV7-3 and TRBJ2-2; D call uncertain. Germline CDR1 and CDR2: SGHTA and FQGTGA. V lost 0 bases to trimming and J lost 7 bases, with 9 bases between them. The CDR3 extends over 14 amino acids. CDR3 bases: TGTGCCAGCAGCTTAACTTCTCCGGGCGGGGAGCTGTTTTTT. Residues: CASSLTSPGGELFF.

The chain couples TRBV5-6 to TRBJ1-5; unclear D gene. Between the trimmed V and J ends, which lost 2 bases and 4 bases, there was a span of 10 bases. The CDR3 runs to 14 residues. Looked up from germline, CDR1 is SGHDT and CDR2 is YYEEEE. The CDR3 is CASSLLSVNQPQHF. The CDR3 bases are TGTGCCAGCAGCTTACTGTCAGTGAATCAGCCCCAGCATTTT. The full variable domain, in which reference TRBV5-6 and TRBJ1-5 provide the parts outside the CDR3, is DAGVTQSPTHLIKTRGQQVTLRCSPKSGHDTVSWYQQALGQGPQFIFQYYEEEERQRGNFPDRFSGHQFPNYSSELNVNALLLGDSALYLCASSLLSVNQPQHFGDGTRLSIL.

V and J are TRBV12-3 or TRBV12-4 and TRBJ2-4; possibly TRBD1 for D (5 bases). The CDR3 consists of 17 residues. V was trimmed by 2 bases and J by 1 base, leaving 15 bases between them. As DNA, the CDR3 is TGTGCCAGCAGTTTATGGGCCACGAAGGGGGCCAAAAACATTCAGTACTTC. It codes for CASSLWATKGAKNIQYF.

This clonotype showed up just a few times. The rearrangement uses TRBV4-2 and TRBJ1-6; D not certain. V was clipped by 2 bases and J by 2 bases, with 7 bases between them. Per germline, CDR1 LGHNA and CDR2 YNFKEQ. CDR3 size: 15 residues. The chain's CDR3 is CASSQYTPYNSPLHF. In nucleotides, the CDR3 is TGTGCCAGCAGCCAATACACGCCCTATAATTCACCCCTCCACTTT.

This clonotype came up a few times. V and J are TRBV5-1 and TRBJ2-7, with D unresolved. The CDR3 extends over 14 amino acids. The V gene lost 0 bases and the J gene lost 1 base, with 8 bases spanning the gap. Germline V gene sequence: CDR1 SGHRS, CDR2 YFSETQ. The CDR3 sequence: CASSLGTNSYEQYF. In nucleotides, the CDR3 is TGCGCCAGCAGCTTGGGGACGAATTCCTACGAGCAGTACTTC.

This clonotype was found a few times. CDR3 bases: TGTGCCAGCAGTGCCCCCCCGGGACAGGGACGGTGGACTAATGAAAAACTGTTTTTT. Protein product: CASSAPPGQGRWTNEKLFF. This chain uses TRBV6-1 with TRBJ1-4; TRBD1 matches 9 bases. The CDR3 has 19 amino acids. Germline CDR1 reads MNHNS; CDR2 reads SASEGT. V trimming: 4 bases; J trimming: 2 bases; junction bases outside the gene matches: 14.

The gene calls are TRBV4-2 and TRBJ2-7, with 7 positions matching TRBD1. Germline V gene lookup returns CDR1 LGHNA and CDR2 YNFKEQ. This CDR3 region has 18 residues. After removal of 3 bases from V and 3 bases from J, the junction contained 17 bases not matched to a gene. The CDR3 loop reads CASSQENLRGRPFYEQYF. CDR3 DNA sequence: TGTGCCAGCAGCCAGGAAAACCTCAGGGGGAGACCCTTCTACGAGCAGTACTTC.

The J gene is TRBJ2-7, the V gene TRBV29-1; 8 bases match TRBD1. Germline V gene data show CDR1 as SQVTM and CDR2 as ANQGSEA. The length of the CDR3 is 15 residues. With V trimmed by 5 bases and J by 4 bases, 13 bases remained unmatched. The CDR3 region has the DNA TGCAGCGTTCGCTCTTTCAGGGGGCGCGAGTACGAGCAGTACTTC. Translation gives CSVRSFRGREYEQYF.

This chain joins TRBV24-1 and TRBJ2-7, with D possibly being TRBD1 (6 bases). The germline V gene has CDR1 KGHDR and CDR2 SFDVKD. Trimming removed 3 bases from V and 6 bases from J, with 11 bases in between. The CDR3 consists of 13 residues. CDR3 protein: CATSDPQGTEQYF. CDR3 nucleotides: TGTGCCACCAGTGATCCGCAGGGGACCGAGCAGTACTTC.

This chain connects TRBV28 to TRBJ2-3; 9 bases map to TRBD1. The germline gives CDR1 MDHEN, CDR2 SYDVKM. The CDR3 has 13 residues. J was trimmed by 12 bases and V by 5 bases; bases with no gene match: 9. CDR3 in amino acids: CASSIATGGFQYF. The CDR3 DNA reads TGTGCCAGCAGTATAGCGACAGGGGGTTTTCAGTATTTT.

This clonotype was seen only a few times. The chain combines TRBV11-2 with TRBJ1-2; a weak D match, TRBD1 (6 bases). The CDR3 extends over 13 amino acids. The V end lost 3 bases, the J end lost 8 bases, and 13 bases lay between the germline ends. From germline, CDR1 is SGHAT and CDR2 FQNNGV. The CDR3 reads CASSFRGGSGYTF. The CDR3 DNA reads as TGTGCCAGCAGCTTTAGAGGGGGTTCAGGCTACACCTTC.

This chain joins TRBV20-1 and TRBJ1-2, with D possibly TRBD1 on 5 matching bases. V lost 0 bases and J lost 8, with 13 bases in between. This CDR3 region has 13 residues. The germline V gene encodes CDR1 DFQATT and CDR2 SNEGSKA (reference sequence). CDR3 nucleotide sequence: TGCAGTGCTAGAGAGGGGCCGCTGAACGGCTACACCTTC. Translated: CSAREGPLNGYTF.